This T cell receptor beta chain was identified in a study of CD8+CD57+ T cells in acquired aplastic anemia. Study information: Sorted CD4+ plus CD8+ cells gave DNA averaging about 3.2 ug.

Selection for sequencing was limited to patients who had shown CD8+CD57+ cell expansion by flow cytometry. Researchers used genomic DNA as the template to profile TCR beta VDJ and CDR3. TCRdb reprocessed the reads via MiXCR and lists one record per CDR3 protein. The repertoire consists of 150,000 to 200,000 distinct CDR3 sequences, with around 63% occurring once and the leading ten covering approximately 42%. The TCR comes from a human donor with aplastic anemia. Input material: sorted CD4+, CD8+, or CD8+CD57+ T cells (not recorded which) from PBMCs.

CDR3 protein: CSASAGADNTEAFF. DNA for the CDR3: TGCAGTGCTAGTGCGGGGGCGGACAACACTGAAGCTTTCTTT. V is TRBV20-1 and J is TRBJ1-1, with TRBD1 as a possible D gene (6 bases). This CDR3 is built from 14 residues. Trimming cost V 3 bases and J 2 bases, with 13 bases left between them. Looked up from germline, CDR1 is DFQATT and CDR2 is SNEGSKA (reference sequence).